The clone carrying this T cell receptor beta chain was picked up a small number of times. Its antigen is not known. This CDR3 spans 13 amino acids. Germline V CDR1 and CDR2: SGHTA, FQGNSA. Trimming removed 1 base from V and 10 bases from J, with 10 bases in between. Via MiXCR, TCRdb re-called the 5' RACE reads, giving one row per CDR3 protein. The sample lists some 500,000 distinct CDR3 sequences, 13% occurring once. This specimen belongs to a study of T cells after yellow fever vaccination. The study's findings and limits: Reappearance after the booster was seen for most primary-vaccination clones, at 95% to 96% CD4 and 75% to 90% CD8.

This specimen was PBMCs, taken on the day of the yellow fever booster vaccination. The TCR comes from a man younger than 45 who received the YFV17D yellow fever vaccine. This sequence joins TRBV7-2 and TRBJ1-4; D is ambiguous. CDR3 bases: TGTGCCAGCAGCTTAGGCGGCTCGGGAAAACTGTTTTTT. This codes for CASSLGGSGKLFF.